This T cell receptor beta chain originates from a study of blood T cell repertoires in COVID-19. About the research overall: There were acute and convalescent COVID-19 samples, and they came from the United States, Italy and Spain. Nucleic acid was either cDNA or gDNA, and it came from T cells, B-cell-depleted T cells, or PBMCs.

Original processing notes: It was from reference gene primer amplification that nucleated cell counts were estimated. TCRdb's copy holds only in-frame clones and misses some; the assay was immunoSEQ multiplex PCR. V and J calls and clone size are copied from that table; D and trimming were computed from the DNA. Of some 700,000 clones listed, 70% to 90% are singletons. V lost 10 bases and J 1 base, leaving 18 bases between the germline ends. Germline lookup yields CDR1 SEHNR and CDR2 FQNEAQ (reference sequence). This CDR3 contains 15 residues. This rearrangement joins TRBV7-9 to TRBJ2-3, with D maybe TRBD1 (6 bases). This receptor was identified in a young woman with acute or convalescent COVID-19. Sequencing was carried out using peripheral blood. The CDR3 nucleotides read TGTGCCACCGATGGACAGCAAGGGGGCACAGATACGCAGTATTTT. Protein product: CATDGQQGGTDTQYF.